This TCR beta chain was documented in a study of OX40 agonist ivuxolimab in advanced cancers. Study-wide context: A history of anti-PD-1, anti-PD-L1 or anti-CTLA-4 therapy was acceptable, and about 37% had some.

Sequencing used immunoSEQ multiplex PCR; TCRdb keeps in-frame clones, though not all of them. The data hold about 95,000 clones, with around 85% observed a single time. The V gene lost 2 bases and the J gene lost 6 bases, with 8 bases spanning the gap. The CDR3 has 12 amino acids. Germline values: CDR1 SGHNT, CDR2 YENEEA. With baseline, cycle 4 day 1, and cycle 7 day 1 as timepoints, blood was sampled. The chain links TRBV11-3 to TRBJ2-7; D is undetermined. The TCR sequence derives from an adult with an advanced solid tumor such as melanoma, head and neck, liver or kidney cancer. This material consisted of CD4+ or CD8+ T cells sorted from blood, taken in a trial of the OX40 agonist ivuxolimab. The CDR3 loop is CASSLTGGEQYF. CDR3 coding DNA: TGTGCCAGCAGCTTAACTGGTGGCGAGCAGTACTTC.